This TCR beta chain was profiled in a study of blood T cell repertoires in COVID-19. Across the whole study: Samples taken during acute and convalescent COVID-19 were collected in the United States, Italy and Spain. Nucleic acid was either cDNA or gDNA, and it came from T cells, B-cell-depleted T cells, or PBMCs.

A single count supports this clone. In the authors' methods: Scientists estimated how many nucleated cells there were by amplifying reference gene primers. TCRdb keeps only in-frame clones here, not all; method: immunoSEQ multiplex PCR. V and J calls and clone size are copied from that table; D and trimming were computed from the DNA. The data hold roughly 320,000 clones, with more than 75% observed a single time. CDR3 length: 10 amino acids. The germline V gene has CDR1 LGHDT and CDR2 YNNKEL (reference sequence). V shed 8 bases and J shed 7 bases, with 5 bases lying between them. This receptor was obtained from a man aged 65-85 years with acute or convalescent COVID-19. Sequencing was carried out using peripheral blood. This chain uses TRBV3-1 (or the pseudogene TRBV3-2) with TRBJ2-2, with D unresolved. The CDR3 loop is CASGVGELFF. In nucleotides, the CDR3 is TGTGCCAGCGGAGTCGGGGAGCTGTTTTTT.